Each of the 30 T cell receptor beta chains below was sequenced from the same sample in a study of blood T cell repertoires in COVID-19. Method: immunoSEQ multiplex PCR; TCRdb's copy keeps in-frame clones and lacks some. The table shows about 160,000 clones, with approximately 80% occurring only once. Sequenced input: peripheral blood. These receptors were collected from a woman aged 80 or over with acute or convalescent COVID-19.

This sequence joins TRBV6-5 and TRBJ2-6, with a possible D match to TRBD2 (6 bases). V shed 7 bases and J shed 0 bases, with 10 bases lying between them. From germline, CDR1 is MNHEY and CDR2 SVGAGI. The CDR3 consists of 15 residues. The CDR3 spells CASTGVRSGANVLTF. DNA of the CDR3: TGTGCCAGCACGGGGGTGCGCTCTGGGGCCAACGTCCTGACTTTC.

This clone was recorded a few times. The CDR3: CASTVGDGGTEAFF. Here the CDR3 DNA reads TGTGCCAGCACTGTCGGGGACGGGGGCACTGAAGCTTTCTTT. The V gene is TRBV27, the J gene TRBJ1-1; a weak D match, TRBD1 (5 bases). The CDR3 is 14 amino acids. Per germline, CDR1 MNHEY and CDR2 SMNVEV (reference sequence). V was cut by 7 bases and J by 4 bases, with 16 bases left in between.

The chain links TRBV5-1 to TRBJ1-1; weak D call: TRBD1 (6 bases). The germline CDR1 and CDR2 sequences are SGHRS and YFSETQ. V was cut by 4 bases and J by 3 bases, with 16 bases left in between. CDR3 size: 15 residues. CDR3 bases: TGCGCCAGCAGCCCCTATACAGGGCTAGACACTGAAGCTTTCTTT. Protein sequence: CASSPYTGLDTEAFF.

The rearrangement joins TRBV5-4 to TRBJ2-3; TRBD2 agrees at 12 bases. CDR3 length equals 16 residues. Trimming cost V 4 bases and J 2 bases; bases outside gene matches: 5. CDR1 and CDR2 from the germline V gene are SGHNT and YYREEE (reference sequence). This chain's CDR3 is CASSLRLAGATDTQYF. In DNA form, the CDR3 reads TGTGCCAGCAGCCTCCGACTAGCGGGGGCCACAGATACGCAGTATTTT.

The chain links TRBV4-1 to TRBJ2-1; TRBD1 matches at 8 bases. Germline loops: CDR1 MGHRA, CDR2 YSYEKL. The CDR3 length is 16 residues. V dropped 0 bases and J dropped 2; count of bases not matched to a gene: 3. CDR3 in DNA: TGCGCCAGCAGCCAAGAAAACAGGGGGACCTACAATGAGCAGTTCTTC. Protein sequence: CASSQENRGTYNEQFF.

The CDR3 region is CSASLGVAGGPSGEQFF. In nucleotides, the CDR3 is TGCAGCGCTTCCTTAGGAGTAGCGGGAGGGCCCTCTGGGGAGCAGTTCTTC. The chain uses TRBV29-1 and TRBJ2-1, with TRBD2 matching 11 bases. The CDR3 loop spans 17 amino acids. Germline trimming cut 7 bases from V and 10 bases from J; bases unmatched to any gene: 21. Germline CDR1 SQVTM, CDR2 ANQGSEA.

The chain joins TRBV6-5 to TRBJ2-3, with 8 bases identical to TRBD2. The CDR3 has 15 residues. Trimming took 6 bases from V and 1 from J; bases not matched to a gene: 6. Germline V gene data show CDR1 as MNHEY and CDR2 as SVGAGI. CDR3 DNA: TGTGCCAGCAGATCCGGACTAGCCCGCACAGATACGCAGTATTTT. It is translated as CASRSGLARTDTQYF.

The chain combines TRBV3-1 (or the pseudogene TRBV3-2) with TRBJ1-1; no clear D. Germline V lookup: CDR1 LGHDT, CDR2 YNNKEL (reference sequence). The germline V and J ends were trimmed by 1 base and 2 bases, with 2 bases remaining between them. The CDR3 runs 12 residues. This chain's CDR3 is CASSQANTEAFF. CDR3 DNA: TGTGCCAGCAGCCAAGCAAACACTGAAGCTTTCTTT.

The sample holds a few counts of this clone. The V call is TRBV5-1, the J call TRBJ1-3; 8 bases fit TRBD1. V lost 0 bases and J lost 4; bases outside the gene matches: 0. Germline loops: CDR1 SGHRS, CDR2 YFSETQ. CDR3 size: 14 residues. CDR3 residues: CASSLGTGGNTIYF. The CDR3, as DNA: TGCGCCAGCAGCTTGGGGACAGGGGGAAACACCATATATTTT. Drawing the rest from reference TRBV5-1 and TRBJ1-3, the complete variable domain is KAGVTQTPRYLIKTRGQQVTLSCSPISGHRSVSWYQQTPGQGLQFLFEYFSETQRNKGNFPGRFSGRQFSNSRSEMNVSTLELGDSALYLCASSLGTGGNTIYFGEGSWLTVV.

A few counts support this clone. The genes are TRBV6-5 and TRBJ1-5, with 7 positions matching TRBD1. CDR1 is MNHEY and CDR2 is SVGAGI in the germline V gene. The CDR3 has 13 residues. The V and J ends lost 6 bases and 4 bases, in that order; junction bases with no gene match: 3. This CDR3 is CASSDRENQPQHF. The CDR3, as DNA: TGTGCCAGCAGCGACAGGGAGAATCAGCCCCAGCATTTT.

In regard to this clone: The junction departs from germline at one end; a sequencing error may be responsible. V usage is TRBV2 and J usage is TRBJ2-7; tentatively, D is TRBD2 (6 bases). Germline lookup yields CDR1 SNHLY and CDR2 FYNNEI. The CDR3 runs to 16 residues. DNA of the CDR3: TGTGCCAGCAGGGGGACTCCCGGCGACATCTCCCACGAGCAGTACTTC. Encoded protein: CASRGTPGDISHEQYF.

J is TRBJ2-1 and V is TRBV18, with no clear D. This CDR3 is built from 16 residues. V was clipped by 0 bases and J by 1 base, with 10 bases between them. The germline V gene encodes CDR1 KGHSH and CDR2 LQKENI. The DNA of the CDR3 is TGTGCCAGCTCACCACCGACGGGTGGGTCCTACAATGAGCAGTTCTTC. Translating it yields CASSPPTGGSYNEQFF.

The chain couples TRBV28 to TRBJ2-7, with TRBD2 matching over 9 bases. Germline CDR1 MDHEN, CDR2 SYDVKM. Trimming removed 1 base from V and 3 bases from J; junction bases left unmatched: 4. The CDR3 is made up of 15 amino acids. CDR3 DNA sequence: TGTGCCAGCAGTTTATACGGTAGCGGGAGCTACGAGCAGTACTTC. Amino acid sequence: CASSLYGSGSYEQYF. The full variable domain, in which reference TRBV28 and TRBJ2-7 provide the parts outside the CDR3, is DVKVTQSSRYLVKRTGEKVFLECVQDMDHENMFWYRQDPGLGLRLIYFSYDVKMKEKGDIPEGYSVSREKKERFSLILESASTNQTSMYLCASSLYGSGSYEQYFGPGTRLTVT.

The CDR3 region is CASRDFHEKLFF. CDR3 DNA: TGTGCCAGCAGGGACTTCCATGAAAAACTGTTTTTT. This rearrangement joins TRBV6-5 to TRBJ1-4, with no clear D. Trimming left V 6 bases short and J 6 bases short, with 8 bases between. The CDR3 loop spans 12 amino acids. CDR1 is MNHEY and CDR2 is SVGAGI in the germline V gene.

The chain joins TRBV11-1 to TRBJ2-7, with 10 bases lining up with TRBD2. This CDR3 region has 14 residues. Trimming took 5 bases from V and 3 from J; bases not matched to a gene: 4. Looked up from germline, CDR1 is SGHAT and CDR2 is FQDESV (reference sequence). Here the CDR3 DNA reads TGTGCCAGCAGCCGGACTAGCGGCATCTACGAGCAGTACTTC. Its protein product is CASSRTSGIYEQYF.

The chain uses TRBV5-8 and TRBJ2-5, with a possible D match to TRBD2 (6 bases). V dropped 0 bases and J dropped 4 bases, with 7 bases sitting between them. The CDR3 runs 13 residues. Germline V gene sequence: CDR1 SGHTS, CDR2 YDEGEE. This CDR3 reads CASSLGRGETQYF. CDR3 bases: TGTGCCAGCAGCTTGGGGAGGGGAGAGACCCAGTACTTC.

This chain links TRBV10-1 with TRBJ1-4, with D tentatively TRBD1 (5 bases). The germline V gene encodes CDR1 WNHNN and CDR2 SYGVQD (reference sequence). This CDR3 region has 19 residues. V lost 9 bases to trimming and J lost 5 bases, with 31 bases between them. The CDR3 is CASTKVEGKTGTENEKLFF. For the CDR3, the DNA is TGCGCCAGTACCAAAGTGGAGGGCAAAACCGGGACGGAGAATGAAAAACTGTTTTTT.

J is TRBJ2-2 and V is TRBV5-1; 9 bases match TRBD1. CDR3 length: 16 amino acids. With V trimmed by 5 bases and J by 7 bases, 12 bases remained unmatched. Germline values: CDR1 SGHRS, CDR2 YFSETQ. The CDR3 protein is CASRPPYRGHNGELFF. The CDR3 nucleotides are TGCGCCAGCAGACCGCCTTACAGGGGGCATAACGGGGAGCTGTTTTTT.

The chain carries TRBV5-5 and TRBJ2-7, with D possibly matching TRBD1 (6 bases). Trimming took off 3 bases at V and 1 base at J, with 14 bases between the two ends. Germline V lookup: CDR1 SGHKS, CDR2 YYEKEE (reference sequence). CDR3 length: 15 residues. The CDR3 nucleotides are TGTGCCAGCAGCTCAACAGGGTATCGGTCCTACGAGCAGTACTTC. Translating gives CASSSTGYRSYEQYF.

Turning to this clone: Additional DNA sequences in this sample encode the identical CDR3. V and J are TRBV5-1 and TRBJ2-7, with D maybe TRBD2 (6 bases). Germline CDR1 is SGHRS and CDR2 is YFSETQ. The CDR3 loop spans 14 amino acids. V shed 0 bases and J shed 3 bases, with 10 bases lying between them. CDR3 bases: TGCGCCAGCAGCTTGGGCCCGGGAGACTACGAGCAGTACTTC. Amino acids: CASSLGPGDYEQYF.

The chain joins TRBV7-2 to TRBJ2-5; 7 bases align to TRBD2. CDR3 length equals 14 residues. Germline CDR1 is SGHTA and CDR2 is FQGNSA. The V and J ends lost 8 bases and 9 bases, in that order; junction bases with no gene match: 15. CDR3 DNA sequence: TGTGCCAGCTCCCTTGGTGGACGGAGCGGGGCCCAGTACTTC. Translating it yields CASSLGGRSGAQYF.

J is TRBJ1-1 and V is TRBV28; D unclear. The CDR3 is made up of 14 amino acids. The ends were cut back, 5 bases at V and 2 bases at J, with 12 bases in the middle. Looked up from germline, CDR1 is MDHEN and CDR2 is SYDVKM. This chain's CDR3 is CASSPPTQNTEAFF. DNA of the CDR3: TGTGCCAGCAGTCCTCCAACACAAAACACTGAAGCTTTCTTT.

J is TRBJ2-2 and V is TRBV6-6; 12 bases match TRBD1. Germline values: CDR1 MNHNY, CDR2 SVGAGI (reference sequence). The junction had 5 bases not matched to a gene; V was cut back by 6 bases and J by 6 bases. The CDR3 length is 15 residues. The CDR3 sequence: CASRAGQGASGELFF. CDR3 nucleotides: TGTGCCAGCAGGGCGGGACAGGGGGCGTCCGGGGAGCTGTTTTTT.

This rearrangement joins TRBV5-1 to TRBJ1-4, with 8 bases aligning to TRBD1. Per germline, CDR1 SGHRS and CDR2 YFSETQ. With V trimmed by 1 base and J by 4 bases, 3 bases remained unmatched. This CDR3 is 15 amino acids long. The CDR3 bases are TGCGCCAGCAGCTTGCCAGGGGGCAGTAATGAAAAACTGTTTTTT. Translating it yields CASSLPGGSNEKLFF.

The rearrangement joins TRBV7-2 to TRBJ1-5; D might be TRBD1 (5 bases). Germline V gene data show CDR1 as SGHTA and CDR2 as FQGNSA. There are 11 residues in the CDR3. The V gene lost 11 bases and the J gene lost 4 bases, with 9 bases spanning the gap. The CDR3 is CAAGGNQPQHF. CDR3 DNA: TGTGCCGCGGGGGGAAATCAGCCCCAGCATTTT.

V usage is TRBV5-4 and J usage is TRBJ1-3, with 7 bases matching TRBD1. The trim removed 4 bases at V and 1 base at J, leaving 11 bases unmatched. The CDR3 is 17 amino acids. Germline assignment: CDR1 SGHNT and CDR2 YYREEE (reference sequence). CDR3 amino acids: CASSQSSGGTSGNTIYF. The CDR3 nucleotides are TGTGCCAGCAGCCAGTCCTCAGGGGGTACGTCTGGAAACACCATATATTTT.

The CDR3 DNA is TGTGCCAGCTCACCCACTGGAGGGGAGGATGGCTACACCTTC. This gives the protein CASSPTGGEDGYTF. The V call is TRBV18, the J call TRBJ1-2; D perhaps matches TRBD1 (5 bases). Germline lookup yields CDR1 KGHSH and CDR2 LQKENI. This CDR3 comprises 14 residues. V was shortened by 3 bases and J by 6 bases, with 14 bases between the two germline ends.

The J gene is TRBJ2-5, the V gene TRBV5-1, with D perhaps TRBD2 (6 bases). V was shortened by 0 bases and J by 1 base, with 10 bases between the two germline ends. Germline CDR1 is SGHRS and CDR2 is YFSETQ. The CDR3 has 15 residues. In DNA form, the CDR3 reads TGCGCCAGCAGCTTGGGCCCTAGCGCCCAAGAGACCCAGTACTTC. It codes for CASSLGPSAQETQYF.

The gene calls are TRBV29-1 and TRBJ1-2, with 10 bases matching TRBD1. The V segment lost 6 bases and the J segment 4 bases; nucleotides outside the gene matches: 5. The CDR3 has 13 residues. In germline, CDR1 is SQVTM, CDR2 ANQGSEA. The CDR3 sequence is CSVQTGGGYGYTF. In nucleotides, the CDR3 is TGCAGCGTGCAGACAGGGGGCGGCTATGGCTACACCTTC.

The chain employs TRBV9 and TRBJ1-2, with a possible D match to TRBD1 (6 bases). Germline assignment: CDR1 SGDLS and CDR2 YYNGEE. V gave up 4 bases and J gave up 0 bases, with 7 bases separating them. This CDR3 has 13 residues. CDR3: CASSHRANYGYTF. CDR3 sequence (DNA): TGTGCCAGCAGCCACAGGGCTAACTATGGCTACACCTTC.